The sequence of this T cell receptor beta chain was determined in a study of T cell responses to AZD1222 COVID-19 vaccine. The V and J ends lost 0 bases and 5 bases respectively, with 14 bases between them. The CDR3 has 15 residues. The germline gives CDR1 SGHRS, CDR2 YFSETQ. Study-wide points: There were mostly white British donors and more females than males, and clonal diversity was possibly underestimated.

As for this clone: As yet, its antigen is unknown.

Profiling relied on immunoSEQ multiplex PCR, and the TCRdb table lists in-frame clones only, not all of them. Of some 200,000 clones detected, over 85% appear once; the ten largest clones hold about 4%. This receptor was obtained from an adult in good health. Sequencing used peripheral blood, obtained on day 0 of AZD1222 vaccination. J is TRBJ1-2 and V is TRBV5-1, with D unresolved. CDR3 residues: CASSLGLGGPYGYTF. The CDR3 bases are TGCGCCAGCAGCTTGGGACTGGGTGGCCCTTATGGCTACACCTTC.